Below, one T cell receptor beta chain is given with its context. This clonotype showed up just a few times. The antigen it recognizes is unknown. Base quality data are lacking; no much larger clone is found one base away. Systemically healthy Caucasian individuals from Russia, some 40 in total and aged about 6 to 95 years, were included as donors. Around 9.8 milliliters of peripheral blood were collected from each donor into EDTA-treated Vacutainer tubes. Ficoll-Paque density-gradient centrifugation was used to isolate PBMCs, with at least 6 million obtained per sample. Total RNA was extracted from PBMCs with Trizol reagent, with at least 5 micrograms obtained per sample. The percentages of naive CD45RAhigh/CD27high T cells were determined by flow cytometry on a PBMC aliquot from every donor. This sample was taken from a study of blood T cells in healthy people across ages (dated by TCRdb to 2014 to 2015). Some background on the complete study: In model experiments, template switching captured about one uniquely barcoded TCR beta cDNA molecule for every two T cells. To avoid experimental bias, donors of different ages were randomly spread across the sequencing lanes. Donors were grouped into four age groups: young (average about 15 years), middle-aged (approximately 41), aged (about 60) and long-lived (approximately 78). Using deep sequencing normalized with unique cDNA molecular identifiers, the study measured how TCR beta repertoire diversity changes with age. For two donors (one aged 18 to 30 and one aged 80 or older), the study analyzed two additional independent replicas of 1 million unique cDNA reads from the same blood draw. Broad study findings and their caveats: As age increased, observed TCR beta diversity per million T cells dropped in a roughly linear way, and a significant reduction was already evident by age 40. Total diversity estimates from one million sequenced T cells were considered lower bounds and underestimates. The percentage of naive T cells measured by flow cytometry correlated strongly with observed TCR beta diversity. Because profiling used bulk unsorted PBMCs, naive and antigen-experienced compartments could not be compared conclusively. Donor CMV infection status was unknown, potentially confounding age-related changes in expanded clonotypes. Compared with the aged group, more naive CD4+ T cells, fewer expanded clones and increased TCR diversity were shown by the long-lived group, suggesting age selection.

To prepare the library, 5' RACE was applied. TCRdb shows the sequencer as Illumina HiSeq 2500. A second PCR of about 7 to 12 cycles was performed with a sample-barcoded 5' primer and a J-beta primer mix. Each TCR beta cDNA molecule received a unique molecular identifier from a template-switch 5' adaptor carrying 12 random nucleotides. Each sample yielded at least 2.5 million CDR3-containing paired-end reads. All of the RNA was converted into first-strand cDNA using the Mint cDNA synthesis kit, with a TRBC-specific oligonucleotide serving as the primer. After uracil-DNA glycosylase treatment, a first 18-cycle PCR used universal primers M1SS and BC2_uni_R on all cDNA. For the original study's pipeline: For normalization, 1 million high-quality reads were randomly selected from each sample, with every read carrying a distinct molecular identifier. Reads with shared molecular identifiers were discarded instead of being binned into consensus sequences. MiTCR, with a Q25 quality threshold and the strictest error-elimination algorithm, was used for CDR3 identification, clonotype clustering and error correction. A nonparametric unseen species model using Euler transformation provided a lower-bound estimate of total TCR beta diversity. Using fastp trimming at Q25 and MiXCR clonotype assembly, TCRdb reanalyzed the public sequencing data and kept in-frame beta chains. Here each entry gathers all rows of one CDR3 protein and keeps the most common genes and DNA. The V and J calls and clone size are TCRdb's, not the authors'. The sample profile shows hundreds of thousands of distinct CDR3 sequences; under 40% of them were found once. Roughly 13% of the sample is held by the ten biggest clonotypes.

This clonotype was sampled from a man younger than 30 in good health. Sample: blood.

The base sequence is TGCAGTGCTCCCCCCGGAACAGATACGCAGTATTTT. Its protein reads: CSAPPGTDTQYF. The V and J segments used are TRBV20-1 and TRBJ2-3; no D gene can be assigned with confidence. CDR1 DFQATT and CDR2 SNEGSKA were looked up in the germline V gene (reference sequence). Its CDR3 holds 12 amino acids, cysteine through phenylalanine. Only the CDR3 portion is preserved as DNA: 36 bases, with reading frame beginning at the first base. Trimming removed 5 bases from V and 3 bases from J, leaving 9 bases between the germline ends.